The 10 T cell receptor beta chains given below trace back to one sample, sequenced in a study of chemoradiotherapy in HPV16-positive cancers. Produced via immunoSEQ multiplex PCR; TCRdb's table is partial and in-frame only. The sample lists about 25,000 clones, around nine tenths occurring once. Source: blood, taken from a patient who underwent chemoradiotherapy. These TCRs come from a human donor with HPV-associated anogenital cancer.

V gene TRBV19 combines with J gene TRBJ2-2; perhaps D is TRBD1 or TRBD2 (5 bases each). Trimming shortened V by 7 bases and J by 4 bases, and 10 bases separated the two germline ends. CDR1 is LNHDA, CDR2 SQIVND, per germline (reference sequence). There are 13 residues in the CDR3. As DNA, the CDR3 is TGTGCCAGTAAAGGGGACCTCACCGGGGAGCTGTTTTTT. Amino acids: CASKGDLTGELFF.

This chain connects TRBV7-2 to TRBJ1-2; D remains ambiguous. The V end was cut by 3 bases, the J end by 3 bases, with 11 bases between. This CDR3 is 14 amino acids long. CDR1 and CDR2 from the germline V gene are SGHTA and FQGNSA. This chain's CDR3 is CASSFGIMDYGYTF. CDR3 DNA: TGTGCCAGCAGCTTTGGAATTATGGACTATGGCTACACCTTC.

The chain links TRBV6-1 to TRBJ2-7, with D possibly being TRBD1 (5 bases). This CDR3 is built from 15 residues. V was shortened by 2 bases and J by 0 bases, with 11 bases between the two germline ends. Germline V gives CDR1 MNHNS, CDR2 SASEGT. DNA for the CDR3: TGTGCCAGCAGTGAAATGGGGCAGGGCTCCTACGAGCAGTACTTC. This sequence encodes CASSEMGQGSYEQYF.

This CDR3 reads CASTQGWETQYF. The CDR3 bases are TGTGCCAGCACCCAGGGGTGGGAGACCCAGTACTTC. This rearrangement joins TRBV5-6 to TRBJ2-5, with a weak D call TRBD1 (6 bases). CDR3 length: 12 residues. CDR1 is SGHDT and CDR2 is YYEEEE in the germline V gene. V gave up 6 bases and J gave up 5 bases, with 11 bases separating them.

A remark on this clone: An end of the junction does not agree with germline; a read error may underlie this. The rearrangement uses TRBV7-2 and TRBJ2-6; D is uncertain. Germline V gene sequence: CDR1 SGHTA, CDR2 FQGNSA. The CDR3 spans 15 residues. CDR3 residues: CASNLRVAGANVLTF. In nucleotides, the CDR3 is TGTGCCAGCAACTTAAGGGTAGCTGGGGCCAACGTCCTGACTTTC.

This clone appeared a few times. The chain links TRBV28 to TRBJ1-2; no firm D call. The V end was cut by 5 bases, the J end by 5 bases, with 9 bases between. CDR3 length equals 12 residues. Germline loops: CDR1 MDHEN, CDR2 SYDVKM. CDR3 in DNA: TGTGCCAGCAGTCCGAACAGATATGGCTACACCTTC. This sequence encodes CASSPNRYGYTF.

The chain carries TRBV28 and TRBJ1-2; D ambiguous. Germline V gene sequence: CDR1 MDHEN, CDR2 SYDVKM. V was clipped by 2 bases and J by 8 bases, with 12 bases between them. The CDR3 length is 13 residues. CDR3 DNA: TGTGCCAGCAGTTTAATAGGGAAGGGCGGCTACACCTTC. Translated, it gives CASSLIGKGGYTF.

This clone has a handful of counts. The chain joins TRBV4-1 to TRBJ2-2; D perhaps matches TRBD2 (6 bases). Germline CDR1 MGHRA, CDR2 YSYEKL. This CDR3 contains 19 residues. V lost 4 bases to trimming and J lost 0 bases, with 21 bases between them. The chain's CDR3 is CASSPTQLAFNANTGELFF. CDR3 sequence (DNA): TGCGCCAGCAGCCCTACCCAACTAGCTTTTAACGCGAACACCGGGGAGCTGTTTTTT.

The chain links TRBV4-1 to TRBJ2-7, with 9 bases fitting TRBD1. Germline V CDR1 and CDR2: MGHRA, YSYEKL. The V segment lost 4 bases and the J segment 3 bases; nucleotides outside the gene matches: 7. CDR3 length: 15 amino acids. The CDR3 DNA sequence: TGCGCCAGCAGCCCCGGGGACAGGGATGTCTACGAGCAGTACTTC. This gives the protein CASSPGDRDVYEQYF.

The CDR3 here is CASSSSRQGYQPQHF. In DNA form, the CDR3 reads TGTGCCAGCAGTTCATCGAGACAGGGGTATCAGCCCCAGCATTTT. This chain links TRBV6-5 with TRBJ1-5; 8 bases line up with TRBD1. The V and J ends lost 4 bases and 5 bases, in that order; junction bases with no gene match: 7. The CDR3 has 15 amino acids. The germline CDR1 and CDR2 sequences are MNHEY and SVGAGI.